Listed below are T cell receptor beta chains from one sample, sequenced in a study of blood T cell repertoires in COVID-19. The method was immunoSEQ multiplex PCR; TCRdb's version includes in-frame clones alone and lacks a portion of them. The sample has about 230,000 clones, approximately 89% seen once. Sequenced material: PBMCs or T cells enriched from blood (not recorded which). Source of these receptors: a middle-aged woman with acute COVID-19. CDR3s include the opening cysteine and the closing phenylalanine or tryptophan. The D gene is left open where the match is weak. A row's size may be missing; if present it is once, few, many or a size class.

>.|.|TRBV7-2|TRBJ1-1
CASSLVEGVRAFF
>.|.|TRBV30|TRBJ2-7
CAWSPGIYEQYF
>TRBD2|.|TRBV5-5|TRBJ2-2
CASTISGTNTGELFF
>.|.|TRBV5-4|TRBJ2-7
CASSLNLNEQYF
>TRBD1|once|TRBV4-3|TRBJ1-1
CASSQGDRARYTEAFF
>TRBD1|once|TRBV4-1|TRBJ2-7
CASSQEGTGIYEQYF
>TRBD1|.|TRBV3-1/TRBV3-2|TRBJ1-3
CASSPQTGTGSSGNTIYF
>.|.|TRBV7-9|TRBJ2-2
CASSLGGTNTGELFF
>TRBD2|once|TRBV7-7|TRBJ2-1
CASSRTSSSYNEQFF
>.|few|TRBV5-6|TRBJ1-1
CASSNTANTEAFF
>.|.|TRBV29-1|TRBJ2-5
CSVDKFRGVETQYF
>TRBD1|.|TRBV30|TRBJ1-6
CAWSFLGTGGSPLHF
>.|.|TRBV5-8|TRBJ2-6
CASSWEAHLSGANVLTF
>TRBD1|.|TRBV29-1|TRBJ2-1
CSADRGRSVANEQFF
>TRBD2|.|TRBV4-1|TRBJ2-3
CASSQDGGGVTDTQYF
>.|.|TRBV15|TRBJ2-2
CATSRGGGAGELFF
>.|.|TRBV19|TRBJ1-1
CASSVRQKNTEAFF
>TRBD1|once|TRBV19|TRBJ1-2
CASSPGGYGYTF
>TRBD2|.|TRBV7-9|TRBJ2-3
CASSPGLAGDTQYF
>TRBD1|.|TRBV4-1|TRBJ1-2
CASSLRQGGNYGYTF
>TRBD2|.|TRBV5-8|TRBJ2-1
CASSLTFLAGGLLDNEQFF
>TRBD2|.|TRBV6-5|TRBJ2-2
CASSVTSGFTGELFF
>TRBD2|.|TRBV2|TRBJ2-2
CAGAEAGGRNTGELFF
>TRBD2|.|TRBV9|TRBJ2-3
CASSVEGGGPRNTQYF
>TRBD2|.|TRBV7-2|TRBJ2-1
CASTVAGGVHEQFF
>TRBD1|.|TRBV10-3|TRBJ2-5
CAISRTGAETQYF
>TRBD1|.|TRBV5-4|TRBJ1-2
CASSAGTGGAFGYTF
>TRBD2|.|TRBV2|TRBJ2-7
CASSERAGPAYEQYF
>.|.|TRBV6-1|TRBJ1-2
CASSEYLGGIANYGYTF
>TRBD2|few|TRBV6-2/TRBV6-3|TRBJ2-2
CASSLTSGSGELFF
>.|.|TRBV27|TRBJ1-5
CASSPYPGSNQPQHF
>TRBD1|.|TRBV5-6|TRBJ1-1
CASSRLDRGGTEAFF
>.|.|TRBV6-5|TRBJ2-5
CASSSAGGQETQYF
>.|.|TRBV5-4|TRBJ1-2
CASSLAGRVGYTF
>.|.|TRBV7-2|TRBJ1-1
CASSLGSRNTEAFF
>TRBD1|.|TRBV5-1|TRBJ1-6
CASSLEGQPDNSPLHF
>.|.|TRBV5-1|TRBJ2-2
CASSLVSSLVSGELFF
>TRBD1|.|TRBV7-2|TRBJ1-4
CASSLWGQANEKLFF
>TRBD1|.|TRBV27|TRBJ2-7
CASSLSQGAHEQYF
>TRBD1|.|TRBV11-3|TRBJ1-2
CASSSEDRMGGGYTF
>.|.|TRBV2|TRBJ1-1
CASSEQGTTEAFF